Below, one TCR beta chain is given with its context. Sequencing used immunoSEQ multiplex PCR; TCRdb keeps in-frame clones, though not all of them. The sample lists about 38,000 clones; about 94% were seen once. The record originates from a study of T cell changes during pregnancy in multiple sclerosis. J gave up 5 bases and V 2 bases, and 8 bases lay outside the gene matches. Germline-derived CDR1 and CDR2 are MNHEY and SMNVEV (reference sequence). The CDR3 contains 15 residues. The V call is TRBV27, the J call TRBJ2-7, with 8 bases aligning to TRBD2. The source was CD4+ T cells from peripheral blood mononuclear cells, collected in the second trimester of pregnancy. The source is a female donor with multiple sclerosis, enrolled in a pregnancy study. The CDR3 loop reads CASSLKSSGPHEQYF. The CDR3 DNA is TGTGCCAGCAGTTTAAAGTCTAGCGGGCCCCACGAGCAGTACTTC.